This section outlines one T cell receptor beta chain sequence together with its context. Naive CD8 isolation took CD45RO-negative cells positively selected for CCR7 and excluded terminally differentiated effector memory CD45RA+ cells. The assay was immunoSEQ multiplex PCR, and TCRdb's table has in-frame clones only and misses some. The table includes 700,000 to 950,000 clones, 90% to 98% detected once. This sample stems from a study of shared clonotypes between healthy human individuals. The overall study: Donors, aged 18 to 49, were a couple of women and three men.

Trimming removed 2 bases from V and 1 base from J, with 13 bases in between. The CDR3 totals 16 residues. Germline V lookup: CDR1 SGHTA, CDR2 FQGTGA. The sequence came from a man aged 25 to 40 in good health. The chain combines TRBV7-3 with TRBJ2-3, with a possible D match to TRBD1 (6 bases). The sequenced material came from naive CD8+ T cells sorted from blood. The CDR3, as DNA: TGTGCCAGCAGCTTAGAACAGGGTGCGGGCACAGATACGCAGTATTTT. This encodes CASSLEQGAGTDTQYF.